The sequence of this T cell receptor beta chain was determined in a study of a mutant IDH1 vaccine in newly diagnosed glioma. Study-level background: In the visit schedule, V12 fell in week 35, while V13 fell in week 47.

Remarks on this clone: As yet, its antigen is unknown.

Only in-frame clones appear in the TCRdb table, and some are missing; sequencing was by immunoSEQ multiplex PCR. The data contain more than 60,000 clones, roughly 68% of them singletons. Time point indicated: week 35, safety follow-up. All doses held 300 ug of mutant IDH1 20-mer peptide, with topical imiquimod. Patients came in for eight vaccinations, in weeks 1, 3, 5, 7, 11, 15, 19 and 23. This clonotype originated in a man between 45 and 60 years old with glioma. Sequencing was performed on PBMCs, taken from a glioma patient whose treatment included an IDH1 peptide vaccine.

The CDR3 protein is CASSQDPQGRETQYF. CDR3 coding DNA: TGCGCCAGCAGCCAAGATCCCCAGGGGCGAGAGACCCAGTACTTC. The genes are TRBV4-3 and TRBJ2-5; TRBD1 might be the D (6 bases). Germline V gives CDR1 LGHNA, CDR2 YSLEER. The CDR3 extends over 15 amino acids. The germline V and J ends were trimmed by 0 bases and 4 bases, with 12 bases remaining between them.